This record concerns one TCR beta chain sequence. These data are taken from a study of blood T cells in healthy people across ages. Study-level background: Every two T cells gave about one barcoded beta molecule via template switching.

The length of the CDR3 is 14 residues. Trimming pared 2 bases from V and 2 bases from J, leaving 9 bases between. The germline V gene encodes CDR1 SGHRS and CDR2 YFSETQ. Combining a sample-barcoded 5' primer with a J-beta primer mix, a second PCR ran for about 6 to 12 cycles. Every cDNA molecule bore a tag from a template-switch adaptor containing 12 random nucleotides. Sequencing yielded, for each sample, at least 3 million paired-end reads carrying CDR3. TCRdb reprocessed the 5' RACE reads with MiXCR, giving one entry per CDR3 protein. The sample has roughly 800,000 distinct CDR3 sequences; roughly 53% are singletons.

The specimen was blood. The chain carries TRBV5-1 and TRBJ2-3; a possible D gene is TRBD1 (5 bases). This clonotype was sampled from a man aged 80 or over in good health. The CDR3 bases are TGCGCCAGCAGCTTCTCGACAGACACAGATACGCAGTATTTT. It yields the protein CASSFSTDTDTQYF.